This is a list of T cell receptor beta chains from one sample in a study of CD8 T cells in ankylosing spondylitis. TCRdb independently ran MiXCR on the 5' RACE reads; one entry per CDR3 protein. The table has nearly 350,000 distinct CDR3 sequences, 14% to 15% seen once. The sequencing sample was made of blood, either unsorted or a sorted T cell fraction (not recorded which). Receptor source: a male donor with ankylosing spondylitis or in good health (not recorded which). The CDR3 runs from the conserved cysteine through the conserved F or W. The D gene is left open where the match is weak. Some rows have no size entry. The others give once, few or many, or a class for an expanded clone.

CDR3 protein: CASSSGDLTGEQFF; CDR3 DNA: TGTGCCAGCAGTTCCGGGGACCTTACGGGTGAGCAGTTCTTC; V gene: TRBV12-3/TRBV12-4; clone size: many; J gene: TRBJ2-1; D gene: NA
CDR3 protein: CASSYSEVNQPQHF; CDR3 DNA: TGTGCCAGCAGTTACTCAGAAGTGAATCAGCCCCAGCATTTT; V gene: TRBV6-5; clone size: NA; J gene: TRBJ1-5; D gene: NA
CDR3 protein: CAISRNGGTDTQYF; CDR3 DNA: TGCGCCATCAGCCGAAACGGGGGAACAGATACGCAGTATTTT; V gene: TRBV4-1; clone size: NA; J gene: TRBJ2-3; D gene: NA
CDR3 protein: CASSRPGVAEQYF; CDR3 DNA: TGTGCCAGCAGCCGCCCGGGCGTGGCTGAGCAGTACTTC; V gene: TRBV7-2; clone size: few; J gene: TRBJ2-7; D gene: NA
CDR3 protein: CASSFGQGPEKLFF; CDR3 DNA: TGTGCCAGCAGCTTCGGACAGGGACCTGAAAAACTGTTTTTT; V gene: TRBV5-6; clone size: few; J gene: TRBJ1-4; D gene: TRBD1
CDR3 protein: CAISPTARTDTQYF; CDR3 DNA: TGTGCCATCAGCCCGACCGCCCGCACAGATACGCAGTATTTT; V gene: TRBV10-3; clone size: NA; J gene: TRBJ2-3; D gene: NA
CDR3 protein: CASSYSDVRGTDTQYF; CDR3 DNA: TGTGCCAGCAGTTACTCGGACGTCAGGGGGACAGATACGCAGTATTTT; V gene: TRBV6-5; clone size: few; J gene: TRBJ2-3; D gene: TRBD1
CDR3 protein: CASRIGTSGGRDETQYF; CDR3 DNA: TGCGCCAGCAGGATCGGGACTAGCGGGGGTCGCGATGAGACCCAGTACTTC; V gene: TRBV5-1; clone size: many; J gene: TRBJ2-5; D gene: TRBD2
CDR3 protein: CASSQEQGANTEAFF; CDR3 DNA: TGCGCCAGCAGCCAAGAACAGGGGGCGAACACTGAAGCTTTCTTT; V gene: TRBV4-1; clone size: NA; J gene: TRBJ1-1; D gene: TRBD1
CDR3 protein: CASSPLGTDNQPQHF; CDR3 DNA: TGTGCCAGCAGTCCCCTCGGGACAGATAATCAGCCCCAGCATTTT; V gene: TRBV12-3/TRBV12-4; clone size: many; J gene: TRBJ1-5; D gene: TRBD1
CDR3 protein: CASSSKRGPLTDTQYF; CDR3 DNA: TGTGCCAGCAGCTCGAAAAGGGGTCCATTGACAGATACGCAGTATTTT; V gene: TRBV7-8; clone size: many; J gene: TRBJ2-3; D gene: NA
CDR3 protein: CASSWMGPDEQYF; CDR3 DNA: TGTGCCAGCAGTTGGATGGGACCCGACGAGCAGTACTTC; V gene: TRBV21-1; clone size: few; J gene: TRBJ2-7; D gene: NA
CDR3 protein: CASSRPGQGSYEQYF; CDR3 DNA: TGTGCCAGCAGCCGACCGGGACAGGGCTCCTACGAGCAGTACTTC; V gene: TRBV3-1; clone size: NA; J gene: TRBJ2-7; D gene: TRBD1
CDR3 protein: CAISPGSSYNEQFF; CDR3 DNA: TGTGCCATCAGCCCAGGGAGCTCCTACAATGAGCAGTTCTTC; V gene: TRBV10-3; clone size: few; J gene: TRBJ2-1; D gene: NA
CDR3 protein: CSAGGHPVRTEAFF; CDR3 DNA: TGCAGTGCTGGGGGACACCCCGTGAGGACTGAAGCTTTCTTT; V gene: TRBV20-1; clone size: few; J gene: TRBJ1-1; D gene: NA
CDR3 protein: CASSSSDQETQYF; CDR3 DNA: TGTGCCAGCAGTTCGTCGGACCAAGAGACCCAGTACTTC; V gene: TRBV6-6; clone size: few; J gene: TRBJ2-5; D gene: NA
CDR3 protein: CASSSYSGRNNEQFF; CDR3 DNA: TGTGCCAGCAGTTCCTATAGCGGGAGGAACAATGAGCAGTTCTTC; V gene: TRBV12-3/TRBV12-4; clone size: many; J gene: TRBJ2-1; D gene: TRBD2
CDR3 protein: CASSSLVGYNTGELFF; CDR3 DNA: TGTGCCAGCAGCTCACTAGTGGGCTACAACACCGGGGAGCTGTTTTTT; V gene: TRBV7-2; clone size: once; J gene: TRBJ2-2; D gene: NA
CDR3 protein: CASRYTGNPYEQYF; CDR3 DNA: TGTGCCAGCAGATATACAGGGAATCCCTACGAGCAGTACTTC; V gene: TRBV12-3/TRBV12-4; clone size: NA; J gene: TRBJ2-7; D gene: NA
CDR3 protein: CASSQAGGIEETQYF; CDR3 DNA: TGCGCCAGCAGCCAAGCGGGGGGAATTGAAGAGACCCAGTACTTC; V gene: TRBV4-1; clone size: once; J gene: TRBJ2-5; D gene: TRBD2
CDR3 protein: CASSPASGSTYEQYF; CDR3 DNA: TGTGCCAGCAGCCCCGCTAGCGGGAGCACGTACGAGCAGTACTTC; V gene: TRBV3-1; clone size: few; J gene: TRBJ2-7; D gene: TRBD2
CDR3 protein: CASSPHKRNEQFF; CDR3 DNA: TGTGCCAGCTCCCCCCATAAAAGGAATGAGCAGTTCTTC; V gene: TRBV27; clone size: NA; J gene: TRBJ2-1; D gene: NA
CDR3 protein: CSGDRGINVNEQFF; CDR3 DNA: TGCAGTGGAGACCGGGGGATAAACGTCAATGAGCAGTTCTTC; V gene: TRBV20-1; clone size: NA; J gene: TRBJ2-1; D gene: NA
CDR3 protein: CASTPWATADSYEQYF; CDR3 DNA: TGTGCCAGCACCCCCTGGGCTACGGCGGACTCCTACGAGCAGTACTTC; V gene: TRBV7-9; clone size: few; J gene: TRBJ2-7; D gene: NA
CDR3 protein: CAWSRSGKMVEQFF; CDR3 DNA: TGTGCCTGGAGTAGGAGCGGGAAAATGGTTGAGCAGTTCTTC; V gene: TRBV30; clone size: NA; J gene: TRBJ2-1; D gene: TRBD2
CDR3 protein: CSVLFSGPEAFF; CDR3 DNA: TGCAGCGTCCTCTTTTCGGGCCCTGAAGCTTTCTTT; V gene: TRBV29-1; clone size: many; J gene: TRBJ1-1; D gene: NA
CDR3 protein: CASSPDSWGEKLFF; CDR3 DNA: TGTGCCAGCAGTCCGGACAGCTGGGGGGAAAAACTGTTTTTT; V gene: TRBV6-1; clone size: few; J gene: TRBJ1-4; D gene: NA
CDR3 protein: CSVGGFYEQYF; CDR3 DNA: TGCAGCGTTGGGGGGTTCTACGAGCAGTACTTC; V gene: TRBV29-1; clone size: NA; J gene: TRBJ2-7; D gene: NA
CDR3 protein: CSALIGSTDTQYF; CDR3 DNA: TGCAGTGCTTTAATTGGTAGCACAGATACGCAGTATTTT; V gene: TRBV20-1; clone size: NA; J gene: TRBJ2-3; D gene: NA
CDR3 protein: CSVLLTGLYNEQFF; CDR3 DNA: TGCAGTGTACTTCTTACGGGACTTTACAATGAGCAGTTCTTC; V gene: TRBV20-1; clone size: NA; J gene: TRBJ2-1; D gene: NA
CDR3 protein: CSVGRGGLKETQYF; CDR3 DNA: TGCAGCGTTGGACGAGGAGGGCTTAAAGAGACCCAGTACTTC; V gene: TRBV29-1; clone size: NA; J gene: TRBJ2-5; D gene: NA
CDR3 protein: CASSPSLTGGLDTQYF; CDR3 DNA: TGTGCCAGCAGCCCATCCTTGACAGGGGGGTTGGATACGCAGTATTTT; V gene: TRBV7-9; clone size: few; J gene: TRBJ2-3; D gene: TRBD1
CDR3 protein: CASSSLAGSYNEQFF; CDR3 DNA: TGTGCCAGCAGTTCCTTAGCGGGAAGTTACAATGAGCAGTTCTTC; V gene: TRBV12-3/TRBV12-4; clone size: NA; J gene: TRBJ2-1; D gene: TRBD2
CDR3 protein: CASSAGTGYSPLHF; CDR3 DNA: TGTGCCAGCAGTGCCGGGACAGGCTATTCACCCCTCCACTTT; V gene: TRBV12-3/TRBV12-4; clone size: many; J gene: TRBJ1-6; D gene: TRBD1
CDR3 protein: CASTTPGQGKGNTEAFF; CDR3 DNA: TGTGCCAGCACAACGCCGGGACAGGGAAAAGGGAACACTGAAGCTTTCTTT; V gene: TRBV5-6; clone size: NA; J gene: TRBJ1-1; D gene: TRBD1
CDR3 protein: CASSFASGDTDTQYF; CDR3 DNA: TGCGCCAGCAGCTTCGCCAGCGGGGACACAGATACGCAGTATTTT; V gene: TRBV5-1; clone size: NA; J gene: TRBJ2-3; D gene: TRBD2
CDR3 protein: CASTGVSDTEAFF; CDR3 DNA: TGTGCCAGCACTGGGGTGAGCGACACTGAAGCTTTCTTT; V gene: TRBV27; clone size: NA; J gene: TRBJ1-1; D gene: NA
CDR3 protein: CAWSVRSGGAFF; CDR3 DNA: TGTGCCTGGAGTGTGCGGTCCGGAGGAGCTTTCTTT; V gene: TRBV30; clone size: NA; J gene: TRBJ1-1; D gene: NA
CDR3 protein: CASIRGADDTEAFF; CDR3 DNA: TGTGCCAGTATCAGGGGGGCCGATGACACTGAAGCTTTCTTT; V gene: TRBV6-1; clone size: few; J gene: TRBJ1-1; D gene: TRBD1
CDR3 protein: CASSLGQGGRYTF; CDR3 DNA: TGCGCCAGCAGCTTGGGCCAGGGAGGACGCTACACCTTC; V gene: TRBV5-1; clone size: NA; J gene: TRBJ1-2; D gene: NA
CDR3 protein: CASSLVGRNEQFF; CDR3 DNA: TGTGCCAGCAGCTTAGTCGGTCGGAATGAGCAGTTCTTC; V gene: TRBV7-9; clone size: few; J gene: TRBJ2-1; D gene: NA
CDR3 protein: CASSLDNNYGYTF; CDR3 DNA: TGTGCCAGCAGTTTAGACAACAACTATGGCTACACCTTC; V gene: TRBV12-3/TRBV12-4; clone size: few; J gene: TRBJ1-2; D gene: NA
CDR3 protein: CASSSFDRRDGYTF; CDR3 DNA: TGTGCCAGCAGCTCGTTTGACAGGAGAGATGGCTACACCTTC; V gene: TRBV5-5; clone size: NA; J gene: TRBJ1-2; D gene: NA
CDR3 protein: CASSLERSTNEKLFF; CDR3 DNA: TGTGCCAGCAGCTTAGAGCGATCAACTAATGAAAAACTGTTTTTT; V gene: TRBV11-2; clone size: few; J gene: TRBJ1-4; D gene: NA
CDR3 protein: CASSYKVSGTEAFF; CDR3 DNA: TGTGCCAGCAGTTACAAGGTGTCCGGAACTGAAGCTTTCTTT; V gene: TRBV6-5; clone size: NA; J gene: TRBJ1-1; D gene: NA
CDR3 protein: CASSLAGTDKETQYF; CDR3 DNA: TGTGCCAGCAGCTTAGCCGGGACTGACAAAGAGACCCAGTACTTC; V gene: TRBV7-9; clone size: few; J gene: TRBJ2-5; D gene: NA
CDR3 protein: CASCGGGAGNEQFF; CDR3 DNA: TGTGCCAGCTGTGGGGGGGGCGCAGGGAATGAGCAGTTCTTC; V gene: TRBV12-3/TRBV12-4; clone size: few; J gene: TRBJ2-1; D gene: NA
CDR3 protein: CASSQAGTGIYEQYF; CDR3 DNA: TGTGCCAGCAGCCAAGCCGGGACAGGAATCTACGAGCAGTACTTC; V gene: TRBV3-1; clone size: NA; J gene: TRBJ2-7; D gene: TRBD1
CDR3 protein: CASSYVPDRGGNTIYF; CDR3 DNA: TGTGCCAGCAGTTATGTCCCCGACAGGGGAGGAAACACCATATATTTT; V gene: TRBV28; clone size: NA; J gene: TRBJ1-3; D gene: TRBD1
CDR3 protein: CASSDGNYGYTF; CDR3 DNA: TGCGCCAGTTCCGACGGTAACTATGGCTACACCTTC; V gene: TRBV5-1; clone size: NA; J gene: TRBJ1-2; D gene: NA
CDR3 protein: CATKPRRKINTEAFF; CDR3 DNA: TGTGCCACGAAACCGCGGAGGAAGATCAACACTGAAGCTTTCTTT; V gene: TRBV24-1; clone size: few; J gene: TRBJ1-1; D gene: NA
CDR3 protein: CASRSGGDTQYF; CDR3 DNA: TGCGCCAGCCGGTCCGGAGGGGATACGCAGTATTTT; V gene: TRBV5-1; clone size: few; J gene: TRBJ2-3; D gene: NA
CDR3 protein: CASSLVKAIHYEQYF; CDR3 DNA: TGTGCCAGCAGTTTAGTCAAAGCAATACACTACGAGCAGTACTTC; V gene: TRBV12-3/TRBV12-4; clone size: NA; J gene: TRBJ2-7; D gene: NA